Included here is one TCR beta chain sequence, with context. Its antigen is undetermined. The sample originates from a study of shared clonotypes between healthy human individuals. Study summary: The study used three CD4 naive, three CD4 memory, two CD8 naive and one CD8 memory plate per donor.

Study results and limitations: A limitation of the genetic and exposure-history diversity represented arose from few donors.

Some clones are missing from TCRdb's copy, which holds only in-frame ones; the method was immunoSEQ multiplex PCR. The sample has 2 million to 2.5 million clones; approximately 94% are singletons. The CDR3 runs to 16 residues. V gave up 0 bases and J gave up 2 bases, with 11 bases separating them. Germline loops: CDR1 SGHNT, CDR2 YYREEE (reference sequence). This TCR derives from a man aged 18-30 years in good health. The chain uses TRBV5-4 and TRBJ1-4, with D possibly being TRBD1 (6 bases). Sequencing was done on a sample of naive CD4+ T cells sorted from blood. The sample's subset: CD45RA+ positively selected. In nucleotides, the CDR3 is TGTGCCAGCAGCTTGGTGGGGGGGGCGACTAATGAAAAACTGTTTTTT. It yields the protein CASSLVGGATNEKLFF.